This T cell receptor (beta chain) was sequenced in a study of blood T cell repertoires in COVID-19. Study overall: T cells, B-cell-depleted T cells, or PBMCs provided the cDNA or gDNA that served as material.

Germline V gene sequence: CDR1 SGHNT, CDR2 YENEEA. The CDR3 sequence is 12 residues long. Trimming removed 1 base from V and 10 bases from J, with 9 bases in between. Clones were read by immunoSEQ multiplex PCR, and TCRdb kept only the in-frame ones, dropping some. The top ten hold around 3.3% of the sample, which has hundreds of thousands of clones, around 90% seen once. The rearrangement uses TRBV11-3 and TRBJ2-3; tentative D call: TRBD2 (5 bases). This sequence was found in a woman under 30 who had recovered from COVID-19. Source material: peripheral blood. CDR3 protein: CASSLVAGAQYF. The CDR3 coding sequence is TGTGCCAGCAGCTTAGTGGCGGGTGCGCAGTATTTT.